This TCR beta chain was found in a study of identical twins. TCRdb re-derived calls from the 5' RACE reads in MiXCR, one entry per CDR3 protein. This table has around 680,000 distinct CDR3 sequences, 8.6% appearing once. V shed 3 bases, J shed 5 bases, and the junction held 11 bases outside the gene matches. The CDR3 sequence is 18 residues long. CDR1 is SGHDT and CDR2 is YYEEEE in the germline V gene. This clonotype was picked up a small number of times. These sequences were also reported in another study, on yellow fever vaccine responses in identical twins.

This TCR was recovered from a woman aged 18-30 years in good health. The chain links TRBV5-6 to TRBJ2-2; TRBD1 matches at 12 bases. Source material: PBMCs. CDR3 amino acids: CASSYFGTGGDGTGELFF. CDR3 nucleotide sequence: TGTGCCAGCAGCTACTTCGGGACAGGGGGCGATGGTACCGGGGAGCTGTTTTTT.